The rows below give T cell receptor beta chains drawn from one sample of a study of cytomegalovirus exposure and HLA in healthy donors. TCRdb keeps only in-frame clones here, not all; method: immunoSEQ multiplex PCR. The sample shows 95,000 to 150,000 clones, more than 60% of them seen only once. The sample comprised PBMCs. The receptors were sampled from a man aged 30 to 39 in good health and CMV-seronegative. The CDR3 runs from the conserved cysteine through the conserved F or W. The D gene is left open where the match is weak. The size entry is marked missing in some rows and otherwise reads once, few, many or a size class.

d_gene: TRBD1; j_gene: TRBJ1-5; abundance: few; v_gene: TRBV28; CDR3aa: CASSSKLRDRGASNQPQHF; CDR3nt: TGTGCCAGCAGTTCTAAATTAAGAGACAGGGGAGCTAGCAATCAGCCCCAGCATTTT
d_gene: TRBD2; j_gene: TRBJ2-7; abundance: .; v_gene: TRBV4-1; CDR3aa: CASSQDGGGREQYF; CDR3nt: TGCGCCAGCAGCCAAGATGGCGGGGGGCGAGAGCAGTACTTC
d_gene: TRBD2; j_gene: TRBJ2-7; abundance: few; v_gene: TRBV6-6; CDR3aa: CASSYGRGGVSYEQYF; CDR3nt: TGTGCCAGCAGTTACGGGAGGGGTGGAGTGTCCTACGAGCAGTACTTC
d_gene: .; j_gene: TRBJ2-2; abundance: .; v_gene: TRBV7-2; CDR3aa: CASSLGLYTGELFF; CDR3nt: TGTGCCAGCAGCCTTGGACTTTACACCGGGGAGCTGTTTTTT
d_gene: .; j_gene: TRBJ2-7; abundance: .; v_gene: TRBV6-5; CDR3aa: CASRTREPYEQYF; CDR3nt: TGTGCCAGCAGAACCCGGGAACCCTACGAGCAGTACTTC
d_gene: .; j_gene: TRBJ1-1; abundance: .; v_gene: TRBV28; CDR3aa: CASSLGSNRDAFF; CDR3nt: TGTGCCAGCAGTTTAGGCTCAAACAGGGACGCTTTCTTT
d_gene: .; j_gene: TRBJ2-7; abundance: .; v_gene: TRBV29-1; CDR3aa: CSVESALRPYEQYF; CDR3nt: TGCAGCGTTGAAAGTGCCCTGCGGCCCTACGAGCAGTACTTC
d_gene: .; j_gene: TRBJ2-1; abundance: .; v_gene: TRBV5-6; CDR3aa: CASSLQRGSSYNEQFF; CDR3nt: TGTGCCAGCAGCTTGCAACGTGGGAGCTCCTACAATGAGCAGTTCTTC
d_gene: TRBD2; j_gene: TRBJ2-3; abundance: .; v_gene: TRBV9; CDR3aa: CASSVEAGGITDTQYF; CDR3nt: TGTGCCAGCAGCGTAGAGGCGGGGGGGATCACAGATACGCAGTATTTT
d_gene: .; j_gene: TRBJ1-5; abundance: .; v_gene: TRBV27; CDR3aa: CASSPGTLGNQPQHF; CDR3nt: TGTGCCAGCAGTCCCGGGACATTGGGCAATCAGCCCCAGCATTTT
d_gene: .; j_gene: TRBJ1-5; abundance: .; v_gene: TRBV19; CDR3aa: CASDGGWIDSNQPQHF; CDR3nt: TGTGCCAGTGACGGGGGGTGGATCGATAGCAATCAGCCCCAGCATTTT